This T cell receptor beta chain was found in a study of OX40 agonist ivuxolimab in advanced cancers. The study in broad terms: The costimulatory receptor OX40 (CD134) was targeted by ivuxolimab, a fully human IgG2 agonistic monoclonal antibody. Prior anti-PD-1, anti-PD-L1 or anti-CTLA-4 therapy was permitted, and checkpoint inhibitors had been received by more than 35% of dose-escalation patients. The paper reports the monotherapy dose-escalation portion (N ≈ 50 patients) of the phase I ivuxolimab trial. Intravenous ivuxolimab was administered to patients every 2 weeks at six dose levels: 0.01, 0.1, 0.3, 1.5, 3 and 10 mg/kg. Peripheral TCRbeta sequencing aimed to test whether ivuxolimab altered TCR sequence diversity and caused clonal T-cell expansion. Of the approximately 54 patients in dose escalation, around 19 had hepatocellular carcinoma, some 15 had melanoma, 9 had renal cell carcinoma and 9 had head and neck cancer. Partial responses occurred in three dose-escalation patients, of whom one had hepatocellular carcinoma and two had cutaneous melanoma. A male proportion of 70% to 90% and a mean age of 60 years, ranging from about 23 to 90, were recorded for the dose-escalation cohort.

The CDR3 sequence holds 15 residues, the cysteine and phenylalanine included. The sequence is cut down to CDR3 DNA, 45 bases in frame from base 1. Relative to germline, V is missing 3 bases and J is missing 3 bases, with 4 bases of the junction outside any gene match. For CDR1 and CDR2, the germline V gene lists KGHSH and LQKENI. General conclusions and limits of the study: Low levels of normalized T-cell clonal expansion were also seen in some nonresponding patients. After ivuxolimab, more expanded clones were found on average in CD8+ T cells than in CD4+ T cells. In partial responders in the 0.1-3.0 mg/kg groups, normalized peripheral clonal expansion was found to be among the lowest, especially among CD8+ T cells. At doses from 0.1 to 3.0 mg/kg, clonal expansion was seen in both CD4+ and CD8+ blood T cells between baseline and week 6. Antigen specificity was not determined for the clonally expanded peripheral T cells.

To sequence the TCRbeta CDR3 region, genomic DNA was isolated from the sorted cells. The immunoSEQ Assay was used for sequencing of TCRbeta CDR3 regions. This is the immuneACCESS table as TCRdb keeps it, with only in-frame sequences that have V and J called. A part of the clones is gone; compared with another copy, unresolved V genes explain less than half, and the rest is unexplained. This sample lists 60,000 to 80,000 clones; about 81% were detected once. The top ten hold less than 5.5% of the sample. The trial excluded patients who had a history of autoimmune disease or were on systemic immunosuppression. Peripheral blood for TCR sequencing was collected from all dose cohorts at baseline, on cycle 4 day 1, and on cycle 7 day 1. The samples were taken from a phase I, first-in-human, multicenter, open-label dose-escalation trial of ivuxolimab. The trial enrolled adults with locally advanced or metastatic head and neck squamous cell, hepatocellular, melanoma or renal cell carcinoma. Before TCR sequencing, CD4+ T cells and CD8+ T cells from peripheral blood were sorted into separate populations.

As to this clone: Its antigen target is currently unknown. Per-nucleotide qualities are absent, and no much larger clonotype sits a single base away.

The V gene is TRBV18 and the J gene is TRBJ2-2; 7 bases in between match TRBD2. The source was CD4+ or CD8+ T cells sorted from blood, collected in a trial of the OX40 agonist ivuxolimab. The source of this sequence is an adult with an advanced solid tumor such as melanoma, head and neck, liver or kidney cancer. In nucleotide form, the sequence is TGTGCCAGCTCACCTGCTAGCGGACACACCGGGGAGCTGTTTTTT. Its amino acids are CASSPASGHTGELFF.